The 3 T cell receptor beta chains presented below share a single source sample, sequenced in a study of blood T cell repertoires in COVID-19. Libraries were prepared by immunoSEQ multiplex PCR; TCRdb keeps only in-frame clonotypes and omits some of them. The sample lists about 340,000 clones, roughly 90% seen once, with 18% in the top ten. The sample comprised PBMCs or T cells enriched from blood (not recorded which). These receptors came from a woman in her twenties or thirties who had recovered from COVID-19.

The V and J genes are TRBV7-9 and TRBJ1-1; possible D gene TRBD1, 5 bases. Germline V gene sequence: CDR1 SEHNR, CDR2 FQNEAQ (reference sequence). The ends were cut back, 9 bases at V and 4 bases at J, with 15 bases in the middle. This CDR3 comprises 13 residues. The CDR3 protein is CASSPGVATEAFF. For the CDR3, the DNA is TGTGCCAGTTCCCCGGGGGTCGCCACTGAAGCTTTCTTT.

CDR3 protein: CANSGQGGTDTQYF. CDR3 DNA: TGTGCCAACTCGGGACAGGGTGGCACAGATACGCAGTATTTT. The chain carries TRBV2 and TRBJ2-3, with 9 nucleotides matching TRBD1. The CDR3 runs 14 residues. J was trimmed by 1 base and V by 10 bases; bases with no gene match: 6. The V gene's germline CDR1 is SNHLY and CDR2 FYNNEI.

The gene calls are TRBV28 and TRBJ1-4, with 9 bases lining up with TRBD1. The CDR3 has 17 residues. J was trimmed by 0 bases and V by 6 bases; bases with no gene match: 8. Looked up from germline, CDR1 is MDHEN and CDR2 is SYDVKM. The CDR3 nucleotides are TGTGCCAGCAGAGGAGGACAGGGGATTCCAACTAATGAAAAACTGTTTTTT. It translates to CASRGGQGIPTNEKLFF.